This is a list of T cell receptor beta chains from one sample in a study of identical twins. TCRdb fed the 5' RACE reads into MiXCR, producing one record per CDR3 protein. The sample records 750,000 to 950,000 distinct CDR3 sequences, over 9% being singletons. These data are also associated with another study on yellow fever vaccine responses in identical twins.

The sample comprised PBMCs. These receptors originate from a woman younger than 35 in good health. Each CDR3 is given with its conserved first and last residue. A D gene is named only where the DNA matches it firmly. Clone size is not always given. Where it is, it says once, few, many or a class for expanded clones.

j_gene: TRBJ2-1
abundance: -
v_gene: TRBV29-1
d_gene: TRBD2
CDR3nt: TGCAGCGTTGAAGACGGGAGGGGTCTCAATGAGCAGTTCTTC
CDR3aa: CSVEDGRGLNEQFF

j_gene: TRBJ1-1
abundance: -
v_gene: TRBV6-5
d_gene: -
CDR3nt: TGTGCCAGCAGTTACCTCGGCGGGAACACTGAAGCTTTCTTT
CDR3aa: CASSYLGGNTEAFF

j_gene: TRBJ2-1
abundance: many
v_gene: TRBV3-1
d_gene: TRBD1
CDR3nt: TGTGCCAGCAGCATCGGACAGGGGAGGGAGCAGTTCTTC
CDR3aa: CASSIGQGREQFF

j_gene: TRBJ2-5
abundance: few
v_gene: TRBV7-2
d_gene: -
CDR3nt: TGTGCCAGCAGCTTAGCCGAACGGAGGGCGCCCCGTGGGACCCAGTACTTC
CDR3aa: CASSLAERRAPRGTQYF

j_gene: TRBJ2-2
abundance: -
v_gene: TRBV6-5
d_gene: -
CDR3nt: TGTGCCAGCAAGTTAGAGGGGCGGGCCAACACCGGGGAGCTGTTTTTT
CDR3aa: CASKLEGRANTGELFF

j_gene: TRBJ1-2
abundance: -
v_gene: TRBV20-1
d_gene: TRBD1
CDR3nt: TGCAGTGCACCTCCGGGGACAGGGGGCTTCTATGGCTACACCTTC
CDR3aa: CSAPPGTGGFYGYTF

j_gene: TRBJ2-7
abundance: once
v_gene: TRBV11-2
d_gene: -
CDR3nt: TGTGCCAGCAGCTTAGGGCCTTTTACCTACGAGCAGTACTTC
CDR3aa: CASSLGPFTYEQYF

j_gene: TRBJ2-7
abundance: -
v_gene: TRBV6-5
d_gene: -
CDR3nt: TGTGCCAGCAGTTCAGCGACAGACTACGAGCAGTACTTC
CDR3aa: CASSSATDYEQYF

j_gene: TRBJ1-1
abundance: many
v_gene: TRBV10-3
d_gene: -
CDR3nt: TGTGCCATCAGTGACTACTCTTACAGGGATCTCACTGAAGCTTTCTTT
CDR3aa: CAISDYSYRDLTEAFF

j_gene: TRBJ2-1
abundance: -
v_gene: TRBV20-1
d_gene: -
CDR3nt: TGCAGTGCTAGAGATTGGGCAGACCATTACAATGAGCAGTTCTTC
CDR3aa: CSARDWADHYNEQFF

j_gene: TRBJ1-4
abundance: -
v_gene: TRBV5-6
d_gene: TRBD1
CDR3nt: TGTGCCAGCAGCCTAGGGACAGTCGCAACTAATGAAAAACTGTTTTTT
CDR3aa: CASSLGTVATNEKLFF

j_gene: TRBJ1-1
abundance: -
v_gene: TRBV5-1
d_gene: -
CDR3nt: TGCGCCAGCAGCTTGTTTGGGAGAGCTTTCTTT
CDR3aa: CASSLFGRAFF

j_gene: TRBJ2-3
abundance: few
v_gene: TRBV12-3/TRBV12-4
d_gene: -
CDR3nt: TGTGCCAGCAGTTTGAGTAGCGAACCCACAGATACGCAGTATTTT
CDR3aa: CASSLSSEPTDTQYF

j_gene: TRBJ1-1
abundance: -
v_gene: TRBV19
d_gene: -
CDR3nt: TGTGCCAGTTTGAACAGCGGGGCGAACACTGAAGCTTTCTTT
CDR3aa: CASLNSGANTEAFF

j_gene: TRBJ1-1
abundance: many
v_gene: TRBV10-3
d_gene: -
CDR3nt: TGTGCCATCAGTACAAACACTGAAGCTTTCTTT
CDR3aa: CAISTNTEAFF

j_gene: TRBJ2-7
abundance: many
v_gene: TRBV29-1
d_gene: -
CDR3nt: TGCAGCGCCCAGGGGGGGTACGGCAGCTACGAGCAGTACTTC
CDR3aa: CSAQGGYGSYEQYF

j_gene: TRBJ2-1
abundance: few
v_gene: TRBV24-1
d_gene: TRBD2
CDR3nt: TGTGCCACCAGTGATTCCAGGACTAGCGGGAGCTACAATGAGCAGTTCTTC
CDR3aa: CATSDSRTSGSYNEQFF

j_gene: TRBJ2-1
abundance: many
v_gene: TRBV5-1
d_gene: -
CDR3nt: TGTGCCAGCAGCCTTGGATTGGGCAATGAGCAGTTCTTC
CDR3aa: CASSLGLGNEQFF

j_gene: TRBJ2-1
abundance: -
v_gene: TRBV15
d_gene: -
CDR3nt: TGTGCCACCAGCTACTACCAAAACAATGAGCAGTTCTTC
CDR3aa: CATSYYQNNEQFF

j_gene: TRBJ2-5
abundance: many
v_gene: TRBV12-3/TRBV12-4
d_gene: -
CDR3nt: TGTGCCAGCAGACTGGGGCCTCAAGAGACCCAGTACTTC
CDR3aa: CASRLGPQETQYF

j_gene: TRBJ2-3
abundance: -
v_gene: TRBV7-3
d_gene: -
CDR3nt: TGTGCCAGCAGCAAGGGGGTAGGGACCAGCACAGATACGCAGTATTTT
CDR3aa: CASSKGVGTSTDTQYF

j_gene: TRBJ2-3
abundance: few
v_gene: TRBV20-1
d_gene: -
CDR3nt: TGCAGTGCTAGAGATCCCACGACAGTTCTTCCTAGCACAGATACGCAGTATTTT
CDR3aa: CSARDPTTVLPSTDTQYF

j_gene: TRBJ1-6
abundance: -
v_gene: TRBV6-1
d_gene: -
CDR3nt: TGTGCCATAAGGAGAGGGTCGGGGTATAATTCACCCCTCCACTTT
CDR3aa: CAIRRGSGYNSPLHF

j_gene: TRBJ2-5
abundance: -
v_gene: TRBV12-3/TRBV12-4
d_gene: TRBD2
CDR3nt: TGTGCCAGCAGTTTCCAACTAGCGGGAAGAGAAGAGACCCAGTACTTC
CDR3aa: CASSFQLAGREETQYF

j_gene: TRBJ2-1
abundance: few
v_gene: TRBV20-1
d_gene: TRBD2
CDR3nt: TGCAGTGCTCCCGGGACTAGCGGCTACAATGAGCAGTTCTTC
CDR3aa: CSAPGTSGYNEQFF

j_gene: TRBJ2-1
abundance: -
v_gene: TRBV7-7
d_gene: TRBD2
CDR3nt: TGTGCCAGCAGCTTAGGACTAGCGGGAGGAAGTCTGTTCTTC
CDR3aa: CASSLGLAGGSLFF

j_gene: TRBJ2-7
abundance: -
v_gene: TRBV28
d_gene: TRBD2
CDR3nt: TGTGCCAGCAGCTTTAGCGGGAGTGAGGCCTACGAGCAGTACTTC
CDR3aa: CASSFSGSEAYEQYF

j_gene: TRBJ2-2
abundance: few
v_gene: TRBV12-3/TRBV12-4
d_gene: TRBD1
CDR3nt: TGTGCCAGCATGTCTGAAGAGACAGGGGGATACACCGGGGAGCTGTTTTTT
CDR3aa: CASMSEETGGYTGELFF

j_gene: TRBJ2-1
abundance: -
v_gene: TRBV5-5
d_gene: TRBD1
CDR3nt: TGTGCCAGCAGAACAGGACAGGGATTTAGCTCCTACAATGAGCAGTTCTTC
CDR3aa: CASRTGQGFSSYNEQFF

j_gene: TRBJ1-1
abundance: -
v_gene: TRBV12-3/TRBV12-4
d_gene: -
CDR3nt: TGTGCCAGCAGTTTAGACCCAAACAGGGTCACTGAAGCTTTCTTT
CDR3aa: CASSLDPNRVTEAFF

j_gene: TRBJ2-1
abundance: -
v_gene: TRBV2
d_gene: TRBD2
CDR3nt: TGTGCCAGCAGTGGAGCGGGGGGAAGGAATGAGCAGTTCTTC
CDR3aa: CASSGAGGRNEQFF

j_gene: TRBJ2-1
abundance: few
v_gene: TRBV4-1
d_gene: -
CDR3nt: TGCGCCAGCAGCCAAGGAGTTAAAGCTTGGGAGCAGTTCTTC
CDR3aa: CASSQGVKAWEQFF

j_gene: TRBJ2-3
abundance: few
v_gene: TRBV27
d_gene: -
CDR3nt: TGTGCCAGCAGTTCGCGACTGGTGGTAGGCACAGATACGCAGTATTTT
CDR3aa: CASSSRLVVGTDTQYF

j_gene: TRBJ2-3
abundance: -
v_gene: TRBV7-9
d_gene: -
CDR3nt: TGTGCCAGCAGCTCCGGGCATACGCAGTATTTT
CDR3aa: CASSSGHTQYF

j_gene: TRBJ2-7
abundance: few
v_gene: TRBV7-9
d_gene: -
CDR3nt: TGTGCCAGCAGCTTACTTGGCGGACCTTACGAGCAGTACTTC
CDR3aa: CASSLLGGPYEQYF

j_gene: TRBJ1-5
abundance: -
v_gene: TRBV25-1
d_gene: -
CDR3nt: TGTGCCAGCAGTCACCAGGGCGATAGCAATCAGCCCCAGCATTTT
CDR3aa: CASSHQGDSNQPQHF

j_gene: TRBJ1-1
abundance: -
v_gene: TRBV7-9
d_gene: -
CDR3nt: TGTGCCAGCAGCAGGGCGGTGACGACTGAAGCTTTCTTT
CDR3aa: CASSRAVTTEAFF

j_gene: TRBJ2-1
abundance: -
v_gene: TRBV20-1
d_gene: TRBD1
CDR3nt: TGCAGTGCACACGACAGGGGGCAGAGCTCCTACAATGAGCAGTTCTTC
CDR3aa: CSAHDRGQSSYNEQFF

j_gene: TRBJ2-2
abundance: many
v_gene: TRBV5-1
d_gene: -
CDR3nt: TGCGCCAGCAGCTTGGCCGGGGGCCCAAACACCGGGGAGCTGTTTTTT
CDR3aa: CASSLAGGPNTGELFF

j_gene: TRBJ1-6
abundance: many
v_gene: TRBV5-1
d_gene: TRBD1
CDR3nt: TGCGCCAGCAGCTTCTCCGGGACAGGGGGTTCACCCCTCCACTTT
CDR3aa: CASSFSGTGGSPLHF

j_gene: TRBJ2-5
abundance: -
v_gene: TRBV24-1
d_gene: -
CDR3nt: TGTGCCACCAGTGATTACAAGGGGTCAGAGACCCAGTACTTC
CDR3aa: CATSDYKGSETQYF

j_gene: TRBJ2-5
abundance: -
v_gene: TRBV5-1
d_gene: -
CDR3nt: TGCGCCAGCAGGTTGAGTAACGGCCCGGGAGAGGAGACCCAGTACTTC
CDR3aa: CASRLSNGPGEETQYF

j_gene: TRBJ2-5
abundance: -
v_gene: TRBV6-2/TRBV6-3
d_gene: -
CDR3nt: TGTGCCAGCACCCAGTTACGGACCGCCGTTCCAGAGACCCAGTACTTC
CDR3aa: CASTQLRTAVPETQYF

j_gene: TRBJ2-1
abundance: few
v_gene: TRBV20-1
d_gene: TRBD2
CDR3nt: TGCAGTGCTAGAGTAATGCAGAGCGGGAGTCTACCAGAGGAGCAGTTCTTC
CDR3aa: CSARVMQSGSLPEEQFF

j_gene: TRBJ1-5
abundance: -
v_gene: TRBV12-3/TRBV12-4
d_gene: -
CDR3nt: TGTGCCAGCAGTTTTCGGGGAGGGGTTCAGCCCCAGCATTTT
CDR3aa: CASSFRGGVQPQHF

j_gene: TRBJ2-3
abundance: few
v_gene: TRBV5-1
d_gene: TRBD2
CDR3nt: TGCGCCAGCAGCGCGGGACTAGCCCTCGGGGATACGCAGTATTTT
CDR3aa: CASSAGLALGDTQYF

j_gene: TRBJ1-4
abundance: many
v_gene: TRBV20-1
d_gene: -
CDR3nt: TGCGGAGGGTGGTCTAATGAAAAACTGTTTTTT
CDR3aa: CGGWSNEKLFF

j_gene: TRBJ2-3
abundance: few
v_gene: TRBV29-1
d_gene: -
CDR3nt: TGCAGCGTTGGACAGGCAGATACGCAGTATTTT
CDR3aa: CSVGQADTQYF

j_gene: TRBJ1-1
abundance: few
v_gene: TRBV28
d_gene: -
CDR3nt: TGTGCCAGCAGTTTGCGCCGGAGGGGCGCCTCGGCTGAAGCTTTCTTT
CDR3aa: CASSLRRRGASAEAFF

j_gene: TRBJ2-1
abundance: few
v_gene: TRBV2
d_gene: -
CDR3nt: TGTGCCAGCAGTGGGGGGCAGGGGATGTTCGATGAGCAGTTCTTC
CDR3aa: CASSGGQGMFDEQFF

j_gene: TRBJ2-5
abundance: -
v_gene: TRBV7-8
d_gene: -
CDR3nt: TGTGCCAGCAGCGGTCAGGGTTTACAAGAGACCCAGTACTTC
CDR3aa: CASSGQGLQETQYF

j_gene: TRBJ1-4
abundance: many
v_gene: TRBV20-1
d_gene: TRBD1
CDR3nt: TGCAGTGCTCCTGGGGGGACAGCAATAAATGAAAAACTGTTTTTT
CDR3aa: CSAPGGTAINEKLFF

j_gene: TRBJ2-7
abundance: -
v_gene: TRBV2
d_gene: -
CDR3nt: TGTGCCACAGCCGGGGTAGCGGAAAGGAGCTCCTACGAGCAGTACTTC
CDR3aa: CATAGVAERSSYEQYF